The 15 T cell receptor beta chains below were found in one sample sequenced in a study of neoadjuvant anti-PD-1 for oral cavity cancer. Sequenced by immunoSEQ multiplex PCR; TCRdb stores in-frame clones only, minus some. The sample carries tens of thousands of clones, more than 60% recorded once. The material was PBMCs, obtained before nivolumab (anti-PD-1) treatment. The receptors were gathered from a person aged 40 to 85 with oral cavity squamous cell carcinoma.

The chain has TRBV10-2 and TRBJ2-6; the D gene is possibly TRBD2 (6 bases). CDR3 size: 18 residues. In germline, CDR1 is WSHSY, CDR2 SAAADI. V was shortened by 4 bases and J by 1 base, with 17 bases between the two germline ends. The CDR3 protein is CASSVEGSLLSGANVLTF. CDR3 DNA sequence: TGCGCCAGCAGTGTGGAGGGGTCCCTACTATCTGGGGCCAACGTCCTGACTTTC.

The rearrangement joins TRBV6-1 to TRBJ1-2; D might be TRBD1 (5 bases). Germline V CDR1 and CDR2: MNHNS, SASEGT. The CDR3 sequence is 16 residues long. V was trimmed by 6 bases and J by 5 bases, leaving 22 bases between them. DNA for the CDR3: TGTGCCAGCAGCGAATCCCATGGGGGAGGATGGTATGGCTACACCTTC. Amino acid sequence: CASSESHGGGWYGYTF.

This chain links TRBV5-1 with TRBJ2-5; D possibly corresponds to TRBD2 (8 bases). The CDR3 loop spans 16 amino acids. CDR1 and CDR2 (germline): SGHRS, YFSETQ. V lost 4 bases, J lost 7 bases, and 23 bases lay in between. The CDR3 DNA follows: TGCGCCAGCAGCAAGGGGGCTAGCGGGTCCGGGGTGACCCAGTACTTC. Translating it yields CASSKGASGSGVTQYF.

This clone was seen more than once but under ten times. The chain employs TRBV5-1 and TRBJ1-2; no reliable D call. V was pared by 5 bases and J by 10 bases, with 27 bases between. The CDR3 sequence is 16 residues long. Looked up from germline, CDR1 is SGHRS and CDR2 is YFSETQ. CDR3 in amino acids: CASSQTGPGLTIDYTF. Here the CDR3 DNA reads TGCGCCAGCAGTCAGACCGGGCCCGGGTTAACTATTGACTACACCTTC.

The gene calls are TRBV4-1 and TRBJ1-1, with D maybe TRBD1 (5 bases). In germline, CDR1 is MGHRA, CDR2 YSYEKL. The CDR3 consists of 17 residues. Trimming took off 4 bases at V and 0 bases at J, with 18 bases between the two ends. The CDR3 coding sequence is TGCGCCAGCAGCCTCGGGGGTGGGGCGAGGGTGAACACTGAAGCTTTCTTT. Its protein product is CASSLGGGARVNTEAFF.

The chain recombines TRBV5-6 with TRBJ1-5; 8 bases align to TRBD1. The trim removed 4 bases at V and 0 bases at J, leaving 9 bases unmatched. The CDR3 covers 17 residues. The germline CDR1 and CDR2 sequences are SGHDT and YYEEEE. The CDR3 loop reads CASSRGTGLNSNQPQHF. CDR3 nucleotide sequence: TGTGCCAGCAGCAGAGGGACAGGACTAAATAGCAATCAGCCCCAGCATTTT.

This sequence joins TRBV7-9 and TRBJ1-1; TRBD1 is a possible D gene (5 bases). The CDR3 totals 14 residues. V was trimmed by 2 bases and J by 6 bases, leaving 13 bases between them. Germline V gene sequence: CDR1 SEHNR, CDR2 FQNEAQ (reference sequence). The CDR3 sequence: CASSLKGRSAEAFF. Here the CDR3 DNA reads TGTGCCAGCAGCTTAAAGGGACGTAGCGCTGAAGCTTTCTTT. Using reference TRBV7-9 and TRBJ1-1 for the parts outside the CDR3, the full variable domain is DTGVSQNPRHKITKRGQNVTFRCDPISEHNRLYWYRQTLGQGPEFLTYFQNEAQLEKSRLLSDRFSAERPKGSFSTLEIQRTEQGDSAMYLCASSLKGRSAEAFFGQGTRLTVV.

This chain links TRBV19 with TRBJ2-7; 8 bases match TRBD2. From germline, CDR1 is LNHDA and CDR2 SQIVND (reference sequence). CDR3 length: 15 residues. The junction had 6 bases not matched to a gene; V was cut back by 5 bases and J by 0 bases. This CDR3 is CASSVPSGSSYEQYF. CDR3 DNA sequence: TGTGCCAGTAGTGTACCTAGCGGGTCCTCCTACGAGCAGTACTTC.

The chain couples TRBV5-4 to TRBJ1-3, with 7 nucleotides matching TRBD1. The CDR3 runs 15 residues. Trimming removed 3 bases from V and 2 bases from J; junction bases left unmatched: 5. Germline V gene lookup returns CDR1 SGHNT and CDR2 YYREEE (reference sequence). The CDR3 loop is CASSSRQGTGNTIYF. CDR3 DNA: TGTGCCAGCAGCTCCAGACAGGGCACTGGAAACACCATATATTTT.

The rearrangement uses TRBV7-9 and TRBJ1-1; possible D gene TRBD1, 6 bases. The germline V gene has CDR1 SEHNR and CDR2 FQNEAQ (reference sequence). V was trimmed by 4 bases and J by 0 bases, leaving 18 bases between them. CDR3 length equals 17 residues. CDR3 loop: CASSWVGGQSLNTEAFF. CDR3 nucleotides: TGTGCCAGCAGCTGGGTCGGCGGACAGAGTTTGAACACTGAAGCTTTCTTT.

The chain is built from TRBV5-6 and TRBJ1-2, with 7 bases identical to TRBD1. CDR1 and CDR2 (germline): SGHDT, YYEEEE. This CDR3 is built from 16 residues. V dropped 6 bases and J dropped 1; count of bases not matched to a gene: 12. The CDR3: CASIPYRGRINYGYTF. CDR3 coding DNA: TGTGCCAGCATCCCTTACAGGGGTCGGATTAACTATGGCTACACCTTC.

V gene TRBV6-1 combines with J gene TRBJ2-7, with a tentative D call TRBD2 (6 bases). In germline, CDR1 is MNHNS, CDR2 SASEGT. The CDR3 totals 17 residues. Trimming took 3 bases from V and 0 from J, leaving 18 bases between them. The CDR3 here is CASSDPLPGRSSYEQYF. DNA of the CDR3: TGTGCCAGCAGTGACCCCCTCCCGGGGAGGAGCTCCTACGAGCAGTACTTC.

The chain links TRBV7-8 to TRBJ2-5, with 8 positions matching TRBD2. Germline values: CDR1 SGHVS, CDR2 FQNEAQ. With 3 bases clipped from V and 4 bases from J, the junction kept 16 bases outside the gene matches. The CDR3 length is 18 residues. In DNA form, the CDR3 reads TGTGCCAGCAGCTTCATAGCGGGAATCAATGGGGGGAGAGAGACCCAGTACTTC. Its protein product is CASSFIAGINGGRETQYF.

The chain joins TRBV7-2 to TRBJ1-1; D remains ambiguous. Germline CDR1 is SGHTA and CDR2 is FQGNSA. V lost 1 base and J 5 bases, leaving 14 bases between the germline ends. This CDR3 contains 15 residues. CDR3: CASSLGVGYETEAFF. CDR3 nucleotide sequence: TGTGCCAGCAGCTTAGGGGTAGGTTATGAGACTGAAGCTTTCTTT.

The count of this clone is one. The chain has TRBV27 and TRBJ2-7, with 10 bases fitting TRBD1. The length of the CDR3 is 14 residues. Germline loops: CDR1 MNHEY, CDR2 SMNVEV (reference sequence). Here the CDR3 reads CATRKGQGRYEQYF. In DNA form, the CDR3 reads TGTGCGACCCGGAAGGGACAGGGGAGGTACGAGCAGTACTTC.